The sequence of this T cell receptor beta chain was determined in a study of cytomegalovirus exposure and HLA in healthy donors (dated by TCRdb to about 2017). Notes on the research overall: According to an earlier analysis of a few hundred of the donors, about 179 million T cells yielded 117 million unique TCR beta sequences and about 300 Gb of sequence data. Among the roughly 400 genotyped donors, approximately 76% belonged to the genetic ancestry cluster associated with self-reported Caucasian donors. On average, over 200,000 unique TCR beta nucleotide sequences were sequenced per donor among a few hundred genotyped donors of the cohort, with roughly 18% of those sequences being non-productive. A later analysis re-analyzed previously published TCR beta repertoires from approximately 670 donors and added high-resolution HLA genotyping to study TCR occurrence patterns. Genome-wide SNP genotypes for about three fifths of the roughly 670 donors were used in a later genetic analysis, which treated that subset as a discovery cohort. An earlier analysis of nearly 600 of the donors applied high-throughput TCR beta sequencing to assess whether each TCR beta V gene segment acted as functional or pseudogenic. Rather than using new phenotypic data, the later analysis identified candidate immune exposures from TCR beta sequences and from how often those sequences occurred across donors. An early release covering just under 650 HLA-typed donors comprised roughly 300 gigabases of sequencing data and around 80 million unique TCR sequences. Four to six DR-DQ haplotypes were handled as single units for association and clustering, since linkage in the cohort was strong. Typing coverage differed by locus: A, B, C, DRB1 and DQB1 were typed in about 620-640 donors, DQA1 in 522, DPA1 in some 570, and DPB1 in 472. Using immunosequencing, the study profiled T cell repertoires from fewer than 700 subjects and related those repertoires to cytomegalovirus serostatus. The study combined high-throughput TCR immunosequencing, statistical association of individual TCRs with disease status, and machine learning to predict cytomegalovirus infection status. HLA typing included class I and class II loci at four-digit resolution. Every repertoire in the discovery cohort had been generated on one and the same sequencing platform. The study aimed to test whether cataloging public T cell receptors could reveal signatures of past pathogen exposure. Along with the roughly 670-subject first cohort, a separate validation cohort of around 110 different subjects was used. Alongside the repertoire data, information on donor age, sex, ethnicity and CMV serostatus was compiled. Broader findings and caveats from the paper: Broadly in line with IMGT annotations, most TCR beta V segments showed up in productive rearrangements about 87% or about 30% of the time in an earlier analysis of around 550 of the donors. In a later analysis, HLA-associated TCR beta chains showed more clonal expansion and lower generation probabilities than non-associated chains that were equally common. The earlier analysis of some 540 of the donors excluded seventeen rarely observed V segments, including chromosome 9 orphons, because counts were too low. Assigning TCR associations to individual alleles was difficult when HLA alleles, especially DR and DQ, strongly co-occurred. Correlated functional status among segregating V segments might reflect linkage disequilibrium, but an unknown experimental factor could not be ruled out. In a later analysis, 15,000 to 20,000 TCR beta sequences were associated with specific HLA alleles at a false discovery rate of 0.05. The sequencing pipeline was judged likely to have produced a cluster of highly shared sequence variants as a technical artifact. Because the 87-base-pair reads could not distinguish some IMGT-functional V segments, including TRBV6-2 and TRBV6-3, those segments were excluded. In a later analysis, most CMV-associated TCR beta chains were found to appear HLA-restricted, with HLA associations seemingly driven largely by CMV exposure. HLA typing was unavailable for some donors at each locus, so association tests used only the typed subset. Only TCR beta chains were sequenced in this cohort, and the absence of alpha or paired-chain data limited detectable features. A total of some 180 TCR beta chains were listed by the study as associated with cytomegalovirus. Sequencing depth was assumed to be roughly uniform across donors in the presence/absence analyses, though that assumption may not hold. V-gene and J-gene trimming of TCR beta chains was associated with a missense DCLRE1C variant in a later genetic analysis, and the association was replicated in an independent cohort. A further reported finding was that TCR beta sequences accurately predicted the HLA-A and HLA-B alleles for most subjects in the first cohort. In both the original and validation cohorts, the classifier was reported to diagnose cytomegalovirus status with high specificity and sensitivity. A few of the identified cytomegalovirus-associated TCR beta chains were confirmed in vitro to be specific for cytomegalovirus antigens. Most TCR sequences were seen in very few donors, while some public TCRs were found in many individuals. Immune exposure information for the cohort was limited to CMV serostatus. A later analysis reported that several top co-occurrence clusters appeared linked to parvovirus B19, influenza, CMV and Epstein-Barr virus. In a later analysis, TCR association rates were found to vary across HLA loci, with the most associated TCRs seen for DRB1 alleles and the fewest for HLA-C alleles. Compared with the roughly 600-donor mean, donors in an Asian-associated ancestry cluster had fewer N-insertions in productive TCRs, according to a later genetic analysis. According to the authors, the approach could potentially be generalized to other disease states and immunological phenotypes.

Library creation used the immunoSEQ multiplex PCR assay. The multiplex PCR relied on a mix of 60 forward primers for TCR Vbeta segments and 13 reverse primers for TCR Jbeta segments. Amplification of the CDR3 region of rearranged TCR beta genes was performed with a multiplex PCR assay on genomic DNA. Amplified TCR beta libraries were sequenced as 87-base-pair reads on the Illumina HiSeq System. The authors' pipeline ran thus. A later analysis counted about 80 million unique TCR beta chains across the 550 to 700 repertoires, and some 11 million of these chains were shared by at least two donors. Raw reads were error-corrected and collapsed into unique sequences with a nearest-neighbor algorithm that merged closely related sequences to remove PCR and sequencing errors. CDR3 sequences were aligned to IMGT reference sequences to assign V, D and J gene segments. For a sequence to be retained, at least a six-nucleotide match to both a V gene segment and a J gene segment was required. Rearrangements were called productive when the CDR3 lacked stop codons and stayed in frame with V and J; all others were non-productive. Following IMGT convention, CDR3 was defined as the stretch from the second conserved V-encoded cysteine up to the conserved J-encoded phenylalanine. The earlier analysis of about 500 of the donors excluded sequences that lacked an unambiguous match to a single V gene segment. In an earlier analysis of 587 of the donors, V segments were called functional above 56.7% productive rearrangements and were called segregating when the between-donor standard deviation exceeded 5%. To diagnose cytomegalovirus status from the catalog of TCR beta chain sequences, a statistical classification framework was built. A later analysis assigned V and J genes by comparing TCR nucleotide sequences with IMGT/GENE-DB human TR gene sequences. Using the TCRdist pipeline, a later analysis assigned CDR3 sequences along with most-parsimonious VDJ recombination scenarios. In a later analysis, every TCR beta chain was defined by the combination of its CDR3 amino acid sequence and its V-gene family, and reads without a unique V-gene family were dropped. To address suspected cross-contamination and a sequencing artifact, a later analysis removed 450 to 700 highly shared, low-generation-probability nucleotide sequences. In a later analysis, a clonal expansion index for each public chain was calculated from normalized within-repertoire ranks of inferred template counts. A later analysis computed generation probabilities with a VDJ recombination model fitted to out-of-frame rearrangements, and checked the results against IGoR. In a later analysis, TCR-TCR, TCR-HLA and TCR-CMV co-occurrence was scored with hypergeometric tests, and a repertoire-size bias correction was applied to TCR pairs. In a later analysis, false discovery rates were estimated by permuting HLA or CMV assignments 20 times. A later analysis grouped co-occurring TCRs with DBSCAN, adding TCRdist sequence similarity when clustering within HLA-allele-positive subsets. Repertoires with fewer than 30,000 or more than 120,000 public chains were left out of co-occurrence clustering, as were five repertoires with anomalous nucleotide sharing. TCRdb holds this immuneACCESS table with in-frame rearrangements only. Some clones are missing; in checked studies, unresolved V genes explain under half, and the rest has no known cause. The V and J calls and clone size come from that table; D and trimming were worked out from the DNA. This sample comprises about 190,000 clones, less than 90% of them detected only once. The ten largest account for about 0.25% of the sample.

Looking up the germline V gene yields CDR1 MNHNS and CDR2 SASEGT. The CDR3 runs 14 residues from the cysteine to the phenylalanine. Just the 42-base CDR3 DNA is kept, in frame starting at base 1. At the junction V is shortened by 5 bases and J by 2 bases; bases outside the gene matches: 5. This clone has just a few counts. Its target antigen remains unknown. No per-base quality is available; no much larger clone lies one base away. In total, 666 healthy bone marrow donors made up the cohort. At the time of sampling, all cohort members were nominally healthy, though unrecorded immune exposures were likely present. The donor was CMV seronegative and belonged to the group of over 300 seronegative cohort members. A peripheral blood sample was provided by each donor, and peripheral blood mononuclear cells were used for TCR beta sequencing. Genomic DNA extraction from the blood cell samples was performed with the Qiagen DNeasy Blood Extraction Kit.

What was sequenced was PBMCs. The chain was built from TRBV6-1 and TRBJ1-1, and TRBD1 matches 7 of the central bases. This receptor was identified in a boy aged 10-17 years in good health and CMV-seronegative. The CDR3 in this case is CASSLGQANTEAFF. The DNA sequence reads TGTGCCAGCAGTCTCGGACAGGCCAACACTGAAGCTTTCTTT.